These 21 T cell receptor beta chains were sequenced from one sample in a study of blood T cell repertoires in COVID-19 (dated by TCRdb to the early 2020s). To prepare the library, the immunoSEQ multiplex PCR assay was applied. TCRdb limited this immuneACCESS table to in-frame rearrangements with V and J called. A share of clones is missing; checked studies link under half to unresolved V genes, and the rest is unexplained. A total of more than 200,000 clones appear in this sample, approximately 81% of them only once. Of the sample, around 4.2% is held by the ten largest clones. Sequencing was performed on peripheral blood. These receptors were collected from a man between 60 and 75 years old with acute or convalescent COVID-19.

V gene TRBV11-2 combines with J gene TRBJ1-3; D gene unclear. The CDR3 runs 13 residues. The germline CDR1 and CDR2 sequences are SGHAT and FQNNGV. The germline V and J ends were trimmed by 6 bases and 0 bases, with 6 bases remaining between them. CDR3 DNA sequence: TGTGCCAGCAGTCCCAACTCTGGAAACACCATATATTTT. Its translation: CASSPNSGNTIYF.

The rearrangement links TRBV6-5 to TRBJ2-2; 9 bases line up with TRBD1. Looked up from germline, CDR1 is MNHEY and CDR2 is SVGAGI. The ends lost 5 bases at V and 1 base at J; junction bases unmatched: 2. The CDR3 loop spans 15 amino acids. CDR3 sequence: CASSRTGENTGELFF. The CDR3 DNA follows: TGTGCCAGCAGTCGGACAGGGGAGAACACCGGGGAGCTGTTTTTT.

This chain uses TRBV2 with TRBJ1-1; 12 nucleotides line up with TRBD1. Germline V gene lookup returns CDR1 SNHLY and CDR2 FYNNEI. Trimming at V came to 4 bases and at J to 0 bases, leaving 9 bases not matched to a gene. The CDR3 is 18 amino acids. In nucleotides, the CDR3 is TGTGCCAGCAGTGGTCGACCGGGACAGGGGGCGATGAACACTGAAGCTTTCTTT. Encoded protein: CASSGRPGQGAMNTEAFF.

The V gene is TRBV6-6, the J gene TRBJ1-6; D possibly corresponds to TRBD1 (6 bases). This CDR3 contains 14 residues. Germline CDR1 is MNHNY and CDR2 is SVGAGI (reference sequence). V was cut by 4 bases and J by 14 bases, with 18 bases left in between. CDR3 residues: CASSWGGDSPALHF. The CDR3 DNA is TGTGCCAGCAGTTGGGGGGGCGACTCCCCGGCCCTCCACTTT.

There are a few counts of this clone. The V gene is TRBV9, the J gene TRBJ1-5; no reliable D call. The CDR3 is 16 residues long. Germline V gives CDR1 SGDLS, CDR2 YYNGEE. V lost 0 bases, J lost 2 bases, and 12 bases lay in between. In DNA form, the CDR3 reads TGTGCCAGCAGCGTAGTAGCGGATCGGGGCAATCAGCCCCAGCATTTT. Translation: CASSVVADRGNQPQHF.

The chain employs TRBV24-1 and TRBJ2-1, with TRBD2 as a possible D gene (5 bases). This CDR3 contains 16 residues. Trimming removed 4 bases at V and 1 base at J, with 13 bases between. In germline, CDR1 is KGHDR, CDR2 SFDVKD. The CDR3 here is CATSDASPGSYNEQFF. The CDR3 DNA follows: TGTGCCACCAGTGACGCTAGCCCTGGGTCCTACAATGAGCAGTTCTTC.

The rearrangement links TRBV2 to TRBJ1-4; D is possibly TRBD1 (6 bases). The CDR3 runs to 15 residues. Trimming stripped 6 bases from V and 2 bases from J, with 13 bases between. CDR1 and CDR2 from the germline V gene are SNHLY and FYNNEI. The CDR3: CASSPTGLTNEKLFF. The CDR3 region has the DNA TGTGCCAGCAGCCCCACAGGGCTTACTAATGAAAAACTGTTTTTT.

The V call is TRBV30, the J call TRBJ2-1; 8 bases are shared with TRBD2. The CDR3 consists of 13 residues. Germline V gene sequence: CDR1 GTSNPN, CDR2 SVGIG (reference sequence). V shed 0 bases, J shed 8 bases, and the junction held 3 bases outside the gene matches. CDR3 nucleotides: TGTGCCTGGAGTGTCGGGGGGGTGGATGAGCAGTTCTTC. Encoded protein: CAWSVGGVDEQFF.

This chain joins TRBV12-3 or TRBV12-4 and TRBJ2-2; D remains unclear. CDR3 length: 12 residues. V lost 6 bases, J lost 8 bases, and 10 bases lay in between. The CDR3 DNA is TGTGCCAGCAGCCGCGCGGCGGGGGAGCTGTTTTTT. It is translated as CASSRAAGELFF.

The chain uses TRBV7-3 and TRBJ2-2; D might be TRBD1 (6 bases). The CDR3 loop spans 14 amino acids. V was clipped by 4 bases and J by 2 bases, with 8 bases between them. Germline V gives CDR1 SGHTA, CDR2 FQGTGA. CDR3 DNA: TGTGCCAGCAGCTCGGGACAAAACACCGGGGAGCTGTTTTTT. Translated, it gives CASSSGQNTGELFF.

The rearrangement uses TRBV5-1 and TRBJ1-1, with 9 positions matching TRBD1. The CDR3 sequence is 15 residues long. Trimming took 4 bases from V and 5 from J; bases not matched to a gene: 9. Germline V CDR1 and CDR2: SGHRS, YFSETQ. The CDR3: CASSQRTGDDTEAFF. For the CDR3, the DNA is TGCGCCAGCAGCCAACGGACAGGGGACGATACTGAAGCTTTCTTT.

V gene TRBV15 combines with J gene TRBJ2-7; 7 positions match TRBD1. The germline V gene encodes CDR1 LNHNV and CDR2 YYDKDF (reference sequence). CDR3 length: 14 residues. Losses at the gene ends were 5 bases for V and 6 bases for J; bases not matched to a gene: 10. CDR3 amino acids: CATSRKTGLGEQYF. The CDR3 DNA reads TGTGCCACCAGCCGGAAGACAGGGCTGGGCGAGCAGTACTTC. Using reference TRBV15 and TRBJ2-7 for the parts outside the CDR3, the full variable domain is DAMVIQNPRYQVTQFGKPVTLSCSQTLNHNVMYWYQQKSSQAPKLLFHYYDKDFNNEADTPDNFQSRRPNTSFCFLDIRSPGLGDTAMYLCATSRKTGLGEQYFGPGTRLTVT.

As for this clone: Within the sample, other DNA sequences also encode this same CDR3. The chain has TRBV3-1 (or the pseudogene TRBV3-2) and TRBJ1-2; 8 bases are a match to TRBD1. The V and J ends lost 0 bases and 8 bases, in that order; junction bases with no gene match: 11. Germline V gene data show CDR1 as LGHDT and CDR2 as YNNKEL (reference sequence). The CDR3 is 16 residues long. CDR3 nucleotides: TGTGCCAGCAGCCAAGAGGGTGGAGGCAGGGGGCGGGGCTACACCTTC. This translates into CASSQEGGGRGRGYTF.

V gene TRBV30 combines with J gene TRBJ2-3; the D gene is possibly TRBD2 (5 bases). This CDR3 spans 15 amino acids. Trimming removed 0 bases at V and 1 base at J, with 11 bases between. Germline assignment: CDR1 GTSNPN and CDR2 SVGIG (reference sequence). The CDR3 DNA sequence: TGTGCCTGGAGTGTAGAGGGCCAGGGCACAGATACGCAGTATTTT. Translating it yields CAWSVEGQGTDTQYF.

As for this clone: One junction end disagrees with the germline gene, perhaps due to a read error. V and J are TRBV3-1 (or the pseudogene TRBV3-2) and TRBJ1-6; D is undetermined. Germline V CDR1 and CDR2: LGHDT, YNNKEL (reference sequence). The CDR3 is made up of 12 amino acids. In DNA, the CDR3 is TGTGCCAGCAGCCAAAGTCAGGAGGAGACGTCCTTT. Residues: CASSQSQEETSF.

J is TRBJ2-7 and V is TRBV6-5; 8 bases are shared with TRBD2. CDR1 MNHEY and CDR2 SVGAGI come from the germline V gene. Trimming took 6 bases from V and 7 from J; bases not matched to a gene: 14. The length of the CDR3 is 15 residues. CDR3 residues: CASSQQAGGAKEQYF. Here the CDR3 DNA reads TGTGCCAGCAGCCAACAAGCCGGGGGGGCTAAAGAGCAGTACTTC.

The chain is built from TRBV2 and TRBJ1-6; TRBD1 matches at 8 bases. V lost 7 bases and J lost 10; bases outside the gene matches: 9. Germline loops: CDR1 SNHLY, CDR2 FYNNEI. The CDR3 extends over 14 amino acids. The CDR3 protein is CASKPQGAGSPLHF. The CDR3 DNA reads TGTGCCAGCAAGCCGCAGGGGGCAGGGTCACCCCTCCACTTT.

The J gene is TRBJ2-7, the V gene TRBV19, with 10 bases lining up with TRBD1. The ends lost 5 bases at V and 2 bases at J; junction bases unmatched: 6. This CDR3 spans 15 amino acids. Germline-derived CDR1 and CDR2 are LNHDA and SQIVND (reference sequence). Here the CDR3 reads CASSPDGTGAYEQYF. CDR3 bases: TGTGCCAGTAGTCCGGACGGGACAGGGGCCTACGAGCAGTACTTC.

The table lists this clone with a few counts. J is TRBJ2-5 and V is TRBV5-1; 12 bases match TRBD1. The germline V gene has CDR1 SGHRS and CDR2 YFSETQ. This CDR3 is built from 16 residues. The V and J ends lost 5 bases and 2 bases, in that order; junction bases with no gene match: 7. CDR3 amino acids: CASRSRGQGAQETQYF. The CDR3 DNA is TGCGCCAGCAGAAGTAGGGGACAGGGGGCGCAAGAGACCCAGTACTTC.

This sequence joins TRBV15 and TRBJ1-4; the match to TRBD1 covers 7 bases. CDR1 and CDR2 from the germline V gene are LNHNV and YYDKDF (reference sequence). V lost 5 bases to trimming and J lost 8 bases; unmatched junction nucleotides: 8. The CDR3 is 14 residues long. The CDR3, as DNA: TGTGCCACCAGCGGCAACAGGGGCCGGGAAAAACTGTTTTTT. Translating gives CATSGNRGREKLFF.

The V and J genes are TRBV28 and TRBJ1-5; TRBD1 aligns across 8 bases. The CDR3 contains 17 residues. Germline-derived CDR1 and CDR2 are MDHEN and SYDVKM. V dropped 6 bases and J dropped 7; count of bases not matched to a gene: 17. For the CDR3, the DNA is TGTGCCAGCAGCCCTCTTATATCCCGGACAGGGAAGCAGCCCCAGCATTTT. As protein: CASSPLISRTGKQPQHF.